The clone carrying this TCR beta chain was seen ten or more times. The antigen is not known. The study, taken as a whole, reports: Tumor-infiltrating Treg TCR alpha and beta sequences overlapped most with tumor naive CD4+ T cells, then blood naive.

In TCRdb, the 5' RACE reads were re-called with MiXCR into one record per CDR3 protein. The table lists 35,000 to 50,000 distinct CDR3 sequences, approximately 28% of them singletons, with just over 4% in the top ten. V was clipped by 2 bases and J by 4 bases, with 7 bases between them. The CDR3 loop spans 13 amino acids. Germline V gene lookup returns CDR1 MNHEY and CDR2 SVGEGT. V usage is TRBV6-2 or TRBV6-3 and J usage is TRBJ2-3, with D perhaps matching TRBD1 (6 bases). Sequenced input: tumor-infiltrating memory CD4+ T cells sorted from the breast tumor. Subset described: memory CD4+ T cells, CD4+CD45RO+CD25-. The TCR originated in a female donor with breast cancer. The CDR3 DNA follows: TGTGCCAGCAGTTACCAGGGGCCAGATACGCAGTATTTT. Protein sequence: CASSYQGPDTQYF.